This TCR beta chain was documented in a study of control samples from healthy donors and cancer patients. Clones were sequenced by immunoSEQ multiplex PCR, and TCRdb holds only the in-frame ones, with some missing. The sample shows fewer than 300,000 clones, approximately 80% of them seen only once. This clone has just a few counts. CDR1 SNHLY and CDR2 FYNNEI come from the germline V gene. The CDR3 has 13 amino acids. V lost 6 bases to trimming and J lost 5 bases; unmatched junction nucleotides: 3. The V and J genes are TRBV2 and TRBJ1-5; 8 bases fit TRBD1. This receptor was identified in a woman in her sixties with lung cancer. Material for sequencing was PBMCs. The DNA for the CDR3 is TGTGCCAGCAGGGAACAGGGGGATCAGCCCCAGCATTTT. Its translation is CASREQGDQPQHF. The whole variable domain, filled in from reference TRBV2 and TRBJ1-5, reads EPEVTQTPSHQVTQMGQEVILRCVPISNHLYFYWYRQILGQKVEFLVSFYNNEISEKSEIFDDQFSVERPDGSNFTLKIRSTKLEDSAMYFCASREQGDQPQHFGDGTRLSIL.